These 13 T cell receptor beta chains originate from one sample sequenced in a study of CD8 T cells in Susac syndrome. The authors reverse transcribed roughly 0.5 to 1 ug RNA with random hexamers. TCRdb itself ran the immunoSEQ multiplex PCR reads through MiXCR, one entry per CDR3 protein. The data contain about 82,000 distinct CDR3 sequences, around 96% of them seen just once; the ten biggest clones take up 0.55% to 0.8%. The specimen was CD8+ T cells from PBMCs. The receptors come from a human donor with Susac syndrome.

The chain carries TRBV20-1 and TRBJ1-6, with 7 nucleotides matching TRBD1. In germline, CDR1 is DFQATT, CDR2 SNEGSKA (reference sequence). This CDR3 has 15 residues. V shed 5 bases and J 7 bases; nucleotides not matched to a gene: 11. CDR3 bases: TGCAGTGCTCGTGGAGTACAGGGGAGCAATTCACCCCTCCACTTT. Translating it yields CSARGVQGSNSPLHF.

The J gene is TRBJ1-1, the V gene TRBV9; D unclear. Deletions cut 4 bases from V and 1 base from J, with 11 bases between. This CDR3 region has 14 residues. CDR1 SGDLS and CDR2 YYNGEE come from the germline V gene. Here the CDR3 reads CASSPLETNTEAFF. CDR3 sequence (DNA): TGTGCCAGCAGCCCCCTTGAGACGAACACTGAAGCTTTCTTT.

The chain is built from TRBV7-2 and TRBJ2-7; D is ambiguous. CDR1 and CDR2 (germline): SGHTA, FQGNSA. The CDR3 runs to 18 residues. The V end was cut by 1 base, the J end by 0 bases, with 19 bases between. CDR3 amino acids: CASSLGDTLGLLSYEQYF. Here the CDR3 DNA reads TGTGCCAGCAGCTTAGGTGACACCCTAGGGCTACTCTCCTACGAGCAGTACTTC.

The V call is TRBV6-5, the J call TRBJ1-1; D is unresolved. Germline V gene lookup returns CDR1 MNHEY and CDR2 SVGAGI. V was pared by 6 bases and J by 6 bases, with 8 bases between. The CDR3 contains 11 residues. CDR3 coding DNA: TGTGCCAGCAGAAAGGGAGCTGAAGCTTTCTTT. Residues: CASRKGAEAFF.

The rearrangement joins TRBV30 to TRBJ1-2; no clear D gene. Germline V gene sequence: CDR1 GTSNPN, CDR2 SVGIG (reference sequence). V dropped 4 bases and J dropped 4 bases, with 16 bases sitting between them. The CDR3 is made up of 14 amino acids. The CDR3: CAWKGARLSYGYTF. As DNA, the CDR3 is TGTGCCTGGAAAGGTGCACGACTGTCCTATGGCTACACCTTC.

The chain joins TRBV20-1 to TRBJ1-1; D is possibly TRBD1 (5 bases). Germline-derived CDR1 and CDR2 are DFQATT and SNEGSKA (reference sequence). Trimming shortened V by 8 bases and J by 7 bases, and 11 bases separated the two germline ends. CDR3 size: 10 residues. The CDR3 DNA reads TGCAGTCCGGGACGGAGTGAAGCTTTCTTT. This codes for CSPGRSEAFF.

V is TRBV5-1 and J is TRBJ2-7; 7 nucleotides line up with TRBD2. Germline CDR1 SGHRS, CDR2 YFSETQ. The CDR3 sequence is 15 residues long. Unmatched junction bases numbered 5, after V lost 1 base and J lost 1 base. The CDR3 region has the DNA TGCGCCAGCAGCTTGTTGTCGGGGGGATCCTACGAGCAGTACTTC. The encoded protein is CASSLLSGGSYEQYF.

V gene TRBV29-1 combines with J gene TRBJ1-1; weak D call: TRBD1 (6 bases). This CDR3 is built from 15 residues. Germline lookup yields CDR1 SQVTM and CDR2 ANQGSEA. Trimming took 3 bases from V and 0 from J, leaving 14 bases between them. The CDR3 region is CSVEEGETMNTEAFF. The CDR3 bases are TGCAGCGTTGAGGAGGGGGAGACGATGAACACTGAAGCTTTCTTT.

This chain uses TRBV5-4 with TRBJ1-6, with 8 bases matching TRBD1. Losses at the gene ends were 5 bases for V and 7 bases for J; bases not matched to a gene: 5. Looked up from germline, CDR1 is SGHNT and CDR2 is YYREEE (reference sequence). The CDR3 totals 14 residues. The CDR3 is CASSDGQGNSPLHF. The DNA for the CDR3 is TGTGCCAGCAGTGACGGACAGGGAAATTCACCCCTCCACTTT.

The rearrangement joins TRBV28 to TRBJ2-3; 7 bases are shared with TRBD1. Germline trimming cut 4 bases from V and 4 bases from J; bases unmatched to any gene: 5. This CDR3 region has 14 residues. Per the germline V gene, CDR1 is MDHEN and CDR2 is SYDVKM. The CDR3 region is CASSSTGESDTQYF. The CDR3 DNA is TGTGCCAGCAGTTCTACAGGGGAGTCAGATACGCAGTATTTT.

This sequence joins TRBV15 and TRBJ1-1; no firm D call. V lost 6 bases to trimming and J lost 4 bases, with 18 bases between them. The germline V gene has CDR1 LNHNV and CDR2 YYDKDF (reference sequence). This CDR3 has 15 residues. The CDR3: CATSRWSAGGTEAFF. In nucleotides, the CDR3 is TGTGCCACCAGTCGATGGAGCGCAGGAGGCACTGAAGCTTTCTTT.

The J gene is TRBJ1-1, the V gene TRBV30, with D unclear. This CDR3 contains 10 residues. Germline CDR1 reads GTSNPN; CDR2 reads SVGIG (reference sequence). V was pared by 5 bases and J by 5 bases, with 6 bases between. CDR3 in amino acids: CAWGGTEAFF. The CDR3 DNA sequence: TGTGCCTGGGGAGGAACTGAAGCTTTCTTT.

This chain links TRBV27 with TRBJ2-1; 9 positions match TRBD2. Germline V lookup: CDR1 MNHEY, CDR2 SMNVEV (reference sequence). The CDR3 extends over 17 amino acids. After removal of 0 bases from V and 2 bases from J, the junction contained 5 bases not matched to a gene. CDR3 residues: CASSLSRRGGPYNEQFF. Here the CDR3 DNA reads TGTGCCAGCAGTTTATCGCGGCGGGGGGGCCCCTACAATGAGCAGTTCTTC.